Below, 26 T cell receptor beta chains from the same sample are listed, as sequenced in a study of cytomegalovirus exposure and HLA in healthy donors. Vbeta (60) and Jbeta (13) primers were used in the PCR. Method: immunoSEQ multiplex PCR; TCRdb's copy keeps in-frame clones and lacks some. The table has about 180,000 clones, roughly 80% seen once; the top ten hold almost 7%. The sequenced sample was PBMCs. The source is a man aged 25-45 years in good health and CMV-seropositive.

The chain recombines TRBV19 with TRBJ2-7; possibly TRBD1 for D (6 bases). The V end lost 7 bases, the J end lost 3 bases, and 16 bases lay between the germline ends. CDR3 length: 14 amino acids. Germline lookup yields CDR1 LNHDA and CDR2 SQIVND (reference sequence). CDR3 region: CASTSQGMGYEQYF. CDR3 sequence (DNA): TGTGCCAGTACCTCACAGGGAATGGGCTACGAGCAGTACTTC.

This clone appeared a single time. The V call is TRBV6-5, the J call TRBJ1-2, with 7 bases lining up with TRBD1. There are 15 residues in the CDR3. The V segment lost 4 bases and the J segment 4 bases; nucleotides outside the gene matches: 9. Germline CDR1 and CDR2: MNHEY and SVGAGI. The CDR3 is CASSLGQQGFYGYTF. In DNA, the CDR3 is TGTGCCAGCAGTTTGGGACAGCAGGGGTTCTATGGCTACACCTTC.

This chain joins TRBV6-5 and TRBJ2-2; 8 nucleotides line up with TRBD2. V lost 5 bases, J lost 3 bases, and 5 bases stayed unmatched. There are 15 residues in the CDR3. The V gene's germline CDR1 is MNHEY and CDR2 SVGAGI. The CDR3 DNA follows: TGTGCCAGCAGTGGTGCGGGAGGCGACACCGGGGAGCTGTTTTTT. Translation gives CASSGAGGDTGELFF.

The rearrangement links TRBV13 to TRBJ1-3; TRBD1 agrees at 8 bases. Per the germline V gene, CDR1 is PRHDT and CDR2 is FYEKMQ (reference sequence). The V segment lost 1 base and the J segment 3 bases; nucleotides outside the gene matches: 2. The CDR3 totals 15 residues. CDR3 nucleotides: TGTGCCAGCAGCTTAGCCAGGGGGCTTGGAAACACCATATATTTT. It yields the protein CASSLARGLGNTIYF.

J is TRBJ1-4 and V is TRBV6-1; 7 bases align to TRBD1. The junction had 12 bases not matched to a gene; V was cut back by 6 bases and J by 8 bases. Germline values: CDR1 MNHNS, CDR2 SASEGT. There are 15 residues in the CDR3. CDR3 amino acids: CASRASVRGGEKLFF. The CDR3, as DNA: TGTGCCAGCAGGGCATCTGTGCGAGGGGGCGAAAAACTGTTTTTT.

V gene TRBV2 combines with J gene TRBJ2-5; TRBD2 agrees at 9 bases. Losses at the gene ends were 6 bases for V and 1 base for J; bases not matched to a gene: 6. The CDR3 contains 15 residues. Germline V lookup: CDR1 SNHLY, CDR2 FYNNEI. CDR3 sequence (DNA): TGTGCCAGCAGCAATCTAGCGGGGTTCCAAGAGACCCAGTACTTC. It is translated as CASSNLAGFQETQYF.

This clone was recorded a few times. For the CDR3, the DNA is TGTGCCAGCAGTTCGGGGGGGACTGAAGCTTTCTTT. Its protein product is CASSSGGTEAFF. The chain couples TRBV27 to TRBJ1-1; tentative D call: TRBD1 (5 bases). Germline CDR1 and CDR2: MNHEY and SMNVEV (reference sequence). Trimming pared 4 bases from V and 5 bases from J, leaving 8 bases between. The CDR3 loop spans 12 amino acids.

The J gene is TRBJ2-1, the V gene TRBV7-9, with 7 bases that match TRBD1. The V gene end was trimmed by 5 bases and the J gene end by 0 bases; junction bases not matched to a gene: 10. There are 17 residues in the CDR3. Germline V gene lookup returns CDR1 SEHNR and CDR2 FQNEAQ (reference sequence). CDR3 nucleotides: TGTGCCAGCAGCCAGCCCCGGGACAGAAGCTCCTACAATGAGCAGTTCTTC. Amino acid sequence: CASSQPRDRSSYNEQFF.

CDR3 sequence: CASSITGTMDEKLFF. As DNA, the CDR3 is TGTGCCAGTAGTATAACAGGGACGATGGATGAAAAACTGTTTTTT. V and J are TRBV19 and TRBJ1-4; D possibly corresponds to TRBD1 (6 bases). The CDR3 runs to 15 residues. Per the germline V gene, CDR1 is LNHDA and CDR2 is SQIVND (reference sequence). Trimming pared 2 bases from V and 6 bases from J, leaving 13 bases between.

This clone was recorded once. The CDR3 nucleotides read TGCGCCAGGTGGGGGGGTGGGAATGGAAACACCATATATTTT. Amino acids: CARWGGGNGNTIYF. This chain connects TRBV4-1 to TRBJ1-3; tentative D call: TRBD1 (5 bases). The CDR3 totals 14 residues. The germline gives CDR1 MGHRA, CDR2 YSYEKL. V was shortened by 9 bases and J by 3 bases, with 15 bases between the two germline ends.

This rearrangement joins TRBV25-1 to TRBJ2-1, with TRBD2 matching 8 bases. CDR3 length: 16 residues. Germline lookup yields CDR1 MGHDK and CDR2 SYGVNS. Germline trimming cut 2 bases from V and 8 bases from J; bases unmatched to any gene: 11. The CDR3 coding sequence is TGTGCCAGCAGTGAACCCGGAGCGGGGGTTTTAGATGAGCAGTTCTTC. As protein: CASSEPGAGVLDEQFF.

J is TRBJ2-2 and V is TRBV4-1; 7 nucleotides line up with TRBD2. The CDR3 spans 17 residues. The germline CDR1 and CDR2 sequences are MGHRA and YSYEKL. After removal of 0 bases from V and 1 base from J, the junction contained 5 bases not matched to a gene. CDR3 nucleotides: TGCGCCAGCAGCCAAGATTGGCCTAGCGGGAACACCGGGGAGCTGTTTTTT. Translation gives CASSQDWPSGNTGELFF.

The chain is built from TRBV19 and TRBJ2-7, with 9 nucleotides matching TRBD1. V trimming: 6 bases; J trimming: 2 bases; junction bases outside the gene matches: 5. The CDR3 extends over 14 amino acids. CDR1 and CDR2 (germline): LNHDA, SQIVND (reference sequence). CDR3 region: CASSVGQGPYEQYF. CDR3 in DNA: TGTGCCAGTAGCGTCGGACAGGGGCCCTACGAGCAGTACTTC.

The chain is built from TRBV4-1 and TRBJ2-7, with no clear D. Germline CDR1 reads MGHRA; CDR2 reads YSYEKL. Trimming cost V 0 bases and J 2 bases, with 11 bases left between them. CDR3 length: 15 amino acids. CDR3 region: CASSQDQNPTYEQYF. The CDR3 DNA reads TGCGCCAGCAGCCAAGATCAGAATCCGACCTACGAGCAGTACTTC.

The chain couples TRBV2 to TRBJ1-2; possibly TRBD1 for D (5 bases). This CDR3 region has 13 residues. Germline assignment: CDR1 SNHLY and CDR2 FYNNEI. V dropped 3 bases and J dropped 8 bases, with 13 bases sitting between them. The CDR3 DNA sequence: TGTGCCAGCAGTGACTGGGGGGGTGGCGGCTACACCTTC. Translation: CASSDWGGGGYTF.

This chain uses TRBV14 with TRBJ2-1; maybe TRBD2 (6 bases). The CDR3 has 16 amino acids. Trimming removed 0 bases at V and 10 bases at J, with 19 bases between. CDR1 and CDR2 from the germline V gene are SGHDN and FVKESK. CDR3 sequence: CASSQDFPGSPTEQFF. The CDR3 nucleotides are TGTGCCAGCAGCCAAGATTTCCCCGGGAGCCCCACGGAGCAGTTCTTC.

This chain joins TRBV29-1 and TRBJ1-5; unclear D gene. CDR1 is SQVTM, CDR2 ANQGSEA, per germline. V lost 4 bases, J lost 9 bases, and 10 bases lay in between. The CDR3 is 11 residues long. CDR3 sequence: CSVGEERPQHF. The DNA of the CDR3 is TGCAGCGTTGGTGAGGAACGGCCCCAGCATTTT.

This chain connects TRBV10-3 to TRBJ1-1; 11 bases match TRBD1. The V and J ends lost 7 bases and 4 bases, in that order; junction bases with no gene match: 5. Looked up from germline, CDR1 is ENHRY and CDR2 is SYGVKD. The CDR3 has 14 residues. The CDR3 region has the DNA TGTGCCATCAATACCGGGACAGGGGGCACTGAAGCTTTCTTT. Translating it yields CAINTGTGGTEAFF.

The chain links TRBV7-9 to TRBJ2-3; D possibly corresponds to TRBD1 (6 bases). Germline lookup yields CDR1 SEHNR and CDR2 FQNEAQ (reference sequence). The CDR3 consists of 19 residues. V lost 1 base and J 4 bases, leaving 24 bases between the germline ends. The CDR3: CASSLVALSGHRGADTQYF. CDR3 nucleotides: TGTGCCAGCAGCTTAGTAGCTTTGTCGGGACACCGAGGAGCAGATACGCAGTATTTT.

V and J are TRBV5-5 and TRBJ2-7, with 7 bases identical to TRBD1. The CDR3 consists of 15 residues. Germline V gene data show CDR1 as SGHKS and CDR2 as YYEKEE (reference sequence). V trimming: 4 bases; J trimming: 7 bases; junction bases outside the gene matches: 14. CDR3: CASSNRGLGSWEQYF. The CDR3 DNA sequence: TGTGCCAGCAGCAACAGGGGATTAGGCTCGTGGGAGCAGTACTTC. Full variable domain (remainder filled in from reference TRBV5-5 and TRBJ2-7): DAGVTQSPTHLIKTRGQQVTLRCSPISGHKSVSWYQQVLGQGPQFIFQYYEKEERGRGNFPDRFSARQFPNYSSELNVNALLLGDSALYLCASSNRGLGSWEQYFGPGTRLTVT.

V gene TRBV5-6 combines with J gene TRBJ2-5; possible D gene TRBD2, 5 bases. The CDR3 is 11 amino acids. From germline, CDR1 is SGHDT and CDR2 YYEEEE. V shed 3 bases and J shed 11 bases, with 11 bases lying between them. CDR3 bases: TGTGCCAGCAGCTCGGGGTTAGAGCAGTACTTC. Translating it yields CASSSGLEQYF.

The V and J genes are TRBV27 and TRBJ2-7; 9 positions agree with TRBD2. Germline V gene lookup returns CDR1 MNHEY and CDR2 SMNVEV (reference sequence). The CDR3 is 15 residues long. Trimming took 3 bases from V and 2 from J; bases not matched to a gene: 5. The CDR3 protein is CASSFRLAAPYEQYF. The CDR3 nucleotides are TGTGCCAGCAGTTTCAGACTAGCGGCCCCCTACGAGCAGTACTTC.

The chain couples TRBV7-9 to TRBJ2-2; 7 bases match TRBD2. V was pared by 5 bases and J by 2 bases, with 8 bases of the junction left unmatched. CDR1 and CDR2 from the germline V gene are SEHNR and FQNEAQ (reference sequence). The CDR3 extends over 16 amino acids. This CDR3 reads CASSPIWGGNTGELFF. The CDR3 DNA reads TGTGCCAGCAGCCCTATATGGGGGGGAAACACCGGGGAGCTGTTTTTT.

The chain couples TRBV19 to TRBJ1-1; TRBD1 matches 7 bases. The V segment lost 4 bases and the J segment 7 bases; nucleotides outside the gene matches: 6. This CDR3 region has 13 residues. Germline lookup yields CDR1 LNHDA and CDR2 SQIVND (reference sequence). As DNA, the CDR3 is TGTGCCAGTAGTACGCCAGGGGGAAGTGAAGCTTTCTTT. It yields the protein CASSTPGGSEAFF.

This chain connects TRBV20-1 to TRBJ2-7; D is uncertain. CDR1 is DFQATT, CDR2 SNEGSKA, per germline (reference sequence). The V end was cut by 3 bases, the J end by 3 bases, with 6 bases between. The CDR3 spans 11 residues. The CDR3: CSARVGYEQYF. CDR3 DNA: TGCAGTGCTAGGGTCGGCTACGAGCAGTACTTC.

This clone was counted only a few times. The CDR3 nucleotides are TGCGCCAGCAGCTTGGGGCGGTTAAGGTACACTGAAGCTTTCTTT. Translated: CASSLGRLRYTEAFF. This chain links TRBV5-1 with TRBJ1-1; D uncertain. The CDR3 runs to 15 residues. Germline CDR1 SGHRS, CDR2 YFSETQ. V lost 0 bases and J 3 bases, leaving 12 bases between the germline ends.